The 15 T cell receptor beta chains below all came from one sample that was sequenced in a study of beta chain features in type 1 diabetes. The sequenced template was cDNA made from the entire isolated RNA. The assay was immunoSEQ multiplex PCR, and TCRdb's table has in-frame clones only and misses some. The sample lists about 330,000 clones; 9.5% to 11% were seen once. Sequenced material: naive CD4+ T cells from blood. The receptors here all came from a woman aged 25-40 years in good health.

V and J are TRBV9 and TRBJ2-1; 8 nucleotides agree with TRBD1. V dropped 3 bases and J dropped 6; count of bases not matched to a gene: 14. Germline values: CDR1 SGDLS, CDR2 YYNGEE. CDR3 size: 17 residues. CDR3 sequence (DNA): TGTGCCAGCAGCGGGAGAGGGGACAGGCCCTCCCTCAATGAGCAGTTCTTC. It codes for CASSGRGDRPSLNEQFF.

V is TRBV20-1 and J is TRBJ2-3; perhaps TRBD2 as D (5 bases). The CDR3 covers 11 residues. The germline gives CDR1 DFQATT, CDR2 SNEGSKA (reference sequence). V shed 5 bases and J shed 6 bases, with 9 bases lying between them. The CDR3 nucleotides are TGCAGTGCTCCTCTAGCCGATACGCAGTATTTT. Amino acids: CSAPLADTQYF.

This clone was seen a handful of times. J is TRBJ1-2 and V is TRBV6-1; no firm D call. The CDR3 is made up of 13 amino acids. CDR1 MNHNS and CDR2 SASEGT come from the germline V gene. Deletions cut 4 bases from V and 6 bases from J, with 12 bases between. The CDR3 loop reads CASSAVGRDGYTF. Written as DNA, the CDR3 is TGTGCCAGCAGTGCGGTGGGGAGGGATGGCTACACCTTC.

This clone occurred a few times. This rearrangement joins TRBV29-1 to TRBJ2-3; 7 bases are a match to TRBD2. Germline lookup yields CDR1 SQVTM and CDR2 ANQGSEA. With 1 base clipped from V and 2 bases from J, the junction kept 6 bases outside the gene matches. The CDR3 sequence is 15 residues long. CDR3 residues: CSVEALAFFTDTQYF. The DNA of the CDR3 is TGCAGCGTTGAAGCACTAGCGTTTTTCACAGATACGCAGTATTTT.

The V and J genes are TRBV5-1 and TRBJ2-1; D may be TRBD2 (5 bases). Germline V gene lookup returns CDR1 SGHRS and CDR2 YFSETQ. The CDR3 has 17 residues. V lost 1 base and J 0 bases, leaving 14 bases between the germline ends. The CDR3 here is CASSLSPGLSSYNEQFF. The CDR3 DNA reads as TGCGCCAGCAGCTTGAGCCCTGGACTGAGCTCCTACAATGAGCAGTTCTTC.

This clone was seen a handful of times. The chain combines TRBV18 with TRBJ2-5, with D possibly being TRBD1 (6 bases). Germline V lookup: CDR1 KGHSH, CDR2 LQKENI. This CDR3 contains 16 residues. Trimming took 3 bases from V and 4 from J, leaving 18 bases between them. The CDR3 coding sequence is TGTGCCAGCTCACCGGACCGGACCCGAGGGGGAGAGACCCAGTACTTC. This sequence encodes CASSPDRTRGGETQYF.

The genes are TRBV7-3 and TRBJ2-1; 10 bases are a match to TRBD2. The germline gives CDR1 SGHTA, CDR2 FQGTGA. This CDR3 has 16 amino acids. The trim removed 1 base at V and 6 bases at J, leaving 6 bases unmatched. CDR3 sequence reads: CASSLKASGRPNEQFF. The CDR3, as DNA: TGTGCCAGCAGCTTAAAAGCTAGCGGGAGACCCAATGAGCAGTTCTTC.

V usage is TRBV28 and J usage is TRBJ2-1; a possible D gene is TRBD2 (5 bases). CDR3 length equals 14 residues. The V gene lost 2 bases and the J gene lost 7 bases, with 12 bases spanning the gap. Germline loops: CDR1 MDHEN, CDR2 SYDVKM. The CDR3 is CASSLRESFNEQFF. For the CDR3, the DNA is TGTGCCAGCAGTTTAAGGGAGTCGTTTAATGAGCAGTTCTTC.

The genes are TRBV6-5 and TRBJ2-7; the D gene is possibly TRBD1 (6 bases). V lost 2 bases to trimming and J lost 1 base, with 9 bases between them. Germline-derived CDR1 and CDR2 are MNHEY and SVGAGI. The CDR3 is 14 amino acids. CDR3 protein: CASSYGTRSYEQYF. The CDR3 region has the DNA TGTGCCAGCAGTTACGGGACACGTTCCTACGAGCAGTACTTC.

The gene calls are TRBV7-9 and TRBJ1-5; 7 nucleotides line up with TRBD1. Per the germline V gene, CDR1 is SEHNR and CDR2 is FQNEAQ (reference sequence). V trimming: 4 bases; J trimming: 2 bases; junction bases outside the gene matches: 2. This CDR3 contains 14 residues. For the CDR3, the DNA is TGTGCCAGCAGCTATGGACAGGGCAATCAGCCCCAGCATTTT. The encoded protein is CASSYGQGNQPQHF.

This clone was counted a few times. The chain is built from TRBV28 and TRBJ1-4, with a weak D call TRBD1 (5 bases). V shed 5 bases and J shed 7 bases, with 8 bases lying between them. Germline-derived CDR1 and CDR2 are MDHEN and SYDVKM. CDR3 length: 12 amino acids. The CDR3 loop reads CASSLQGEKLFF. Here the CDR3 DNA reads TGTGCCAGCAGTCTCCAGGGTGAAAAACTGTTTTTT.

This clone was detected a few times. The rearrangement joins TRBV7-2 to TRBJ2-1, with TRBD2 matching 12 bases. The CDR3 sequence is 15 residues long. Germline loops: CDR1 SGHTA, CDR2 FQGNSA. V lost 4 bases to trimming and J lost 7 bases; unmatched junction nucleotides: 5. CDR3 bases: TGTGCCAGCAGCTCGACTAGCGGGAGTTTGAATGAGCAGTTCTTC. Protein: CASSSTSGSLNEQFF.

Regarding this clone: At one boundary the junction diverges from the germline segment, which might be a read error. The CDR3 here is CASSLTGGANTGELFF. DNA for the CDR3: TGTGCTAGCAGCCTGACAGGGGGAGCGAACACCGGGGAGCTGTTTTTT. The rearrangement links TRBV7-7 to TRBJ2-2, with 9 bases identical to TRBD1. The length of the CDR3 is 16 residues. Germline values: CDR1 SSHAT, CDR2 FNYEAQ (reference sequence).

This clone has only a few counts. V is TRBV10-3 and J is TRBJ2-1; D is unclear. Trimming removed 3 bases from V and 7 bases from J, with 4 bases in between. Germline-derived CDR1 and CDR2 are ENHRY and SYGVKD. CDR3 length: 11 amino acids. CDR3 protein: CAISELNEQFF. In nucleotides, the CDR3 is TGTGCCATCAGTGAACTGAATGAGCAGTTCTTC.

The V and J genes are TRBV6-4 and TRBJ2-1; TRBD2 aligns across 8 bases. With 3 bases clipped from V and 3 bases from J, the junction kept 4 bases outside the gene matches. Germline values: CDR1 MRHNA, CDR2 SNTAGT. This CDR3 contains 15 residues. CDR3 sequence reads: CASSERGAGYNEQFF. In DNA form, the CDR3 reads TGTGCCAGCAGTGAGCGGGGGGCTGGCTACAATGAGCAGTTCTTC.